These 22 T cell receptor beta chains share one sample of origin, sequenced in a study of T-cell reconstitution after alpha-beta-depleted transplantation in children. A TCRbeta library incorporating unique molecular identifiers was prepared. One entry per CDR3 protein results from TCRdb running MiXCR on the PCR reads. Of about 420,000 distinct CDR3 sequences listed, around 15% are singletons. The specimen was PBMCs, mostly from graft donor cells, collected 360 days after TCRalphabeta/CD19-depleted stem cell transplant. Receptors originate from a boy under two years old who had a stem cell transplant for Wiskott-Aldrich syndrome, so the T cells may come from the graft donor.

This clonotype was seen more than once but under ten times. V is TRBV24-1 and J is TRBJ2-1, with 7 bases identical to TRBD2. There are 18 residues in the CDR3. Germline lookup yields CDR1 KGHDR and CDR2 SFDVKD. J gave up 1 base and V 1 base, and 9 bases lay outside the gene matches. In DNA, the CDR3 is TGTGCCACCAGTGATTTACCTTCTAGCGGACTTTCCTACAATGAGCAGTTCTTC. It yields the protein CATSDLPSSGLSYNEQFF.

The chain recombines TRBV29-1 with TRBJ2-5; maybe TRBD1 (5 bases). V was trimmed by 8 bases and J by 4 bases, leaving 14 bases between them. The CDR3 has 12 amino acids. The V gene's germline CDR1 is SQVTM and CDR2 ANQGSEA. DNA of the CDR3: TGCAGCACCGAACGGCAGGGAGAGACCCAGTACTTC. Its protein product is CSTERQGETQYF.

CDR3 amino acids: CASSPGGQGNTEAFF. DNA for the CDR3: TGTGCCAGCTCACCAGGGGGACAGGGGAACACTGAAGCTTTCTTT. V gene TRBV18 combines with J gene TRBJ1-1; 9 bases map to TRBD1. The CDR3 has 15 amino acids. CDR1 is KGHSH, CDR2 LQKENI, per germline. V was clipped by 2 bases and J by 1 base; unmatched bases: 2.

V and J are TRBV12-3 or TRBV12-4 and TRBJ1-5; D is uncertain. The CDR3 sequence is 14 residues long. The V end lost 5 bases, the J end lost 3 bases, and 11 bases lay between the germline ends. CDR3 residues: CASSVSVDNQPQHF. As DNA, the CDR3 is TGTGCCAGCAGTGTTAGTGTTGACAATCAGCCCCAGCATTTT.

The J gene is TRBJ2-2, the V gene TRBV28; tentatively, D is TRBD2 (5 bases). Trimming shortened V by 8 bases and J by 1 base, and 11 bases separated the two germline ends. Germline V gene sequence: CDR1 MDHEN, CDR2 SYDVKM. The CDR3 loop spans 14 amino acids. This chain's CDR3 is CASGGLWNTGELFF. The CDR3 nucleotides read TGTGCCAGCGGAGGTCTGTGGAACACCGGGGAGCTGTTTTTT.

This clonotype was detected many times. This chain uses TRBV20-1 with TRBJ2-1; D is ambiguous. Trimming removed 6 bases at V and 9 bases at J, with 15 bases between. Per the germline V gene, CDR1 is DFQATT and CDR2 is SNEGSKA (reference sequence). There are 12 residues in the CDR3. The CDR3 loop reads CSAKLRYVEQFF. The CDR3 DNA reads TGCAGTGCAAAGCTACGATACGTTGAGCAGTTCTTC.

This chain joins TRBV11-3 and TRBJ2-1; no definite D call. The germline V gene has CDR1 SGHNT and CDR2 YENEEA. This CDR3 contains 12 residues. V was pared by 1 base and J by 6 bases, with 4 bases between. This CDR3 is CASSLATNEQFF. In DNA form, the CDR3 reads TGTGCCAGCAGCTTAGCAACCAATGAGCAGTTCTTC. Filled out from reference TRBV11-3 and TRBJ2-1, the complete variable domain reads EAGVVQSPRYKIIEKKQPVAFWCNPISGHNTLYWYLQNLGQGPELLIRYENEEAVDDSQLPKDRFSAERLKGVDSTLKIQPAELGDSAVYLCASSLATNEQFFGPGTRLTVL.

This clonotype was detected only once. The chain links TRBV12-3 or TRBV12-4 to TRBJ2-2, with D possibly being TRBD2 (6 bases). CDR3 size: 15 residues. Trimming left V 6 bases short and J 2 bases short, with 13 bases between. DNA for the CDR3: TGTGCCAGCAGCAGTGGGACTTCAAACACCGGGGAGCTGTTTTTT. Amino acid sequence: CASSSGTSNTGELFF.

The chain is built from TRBV10-3 and TRBJ2-3; D might be TRBD1 (6 bases). Germline-derived CDR1 and CDR2 are ENHRY and SYGVKD. V dropped 8 bases and J dropped 5 bases, with 20 bases sitting between them. The CDR3 length is 15 residues. CDR3 residues: CAIGLEGVTRDTQYF. The DNA for the CDR3 is TGTGCCATCGGGCTAGAGGGGGTGACACGAGATACGCAGTATTTT.

In nucleotides, the CDR3 is TGTGCCAGCAGCTACCGGGACGGAGGCAGCTACGAGCAGTACTTC. Its protein is CASSYRDGGSYEQYF. The chain recombines TRBV7-7 with TRBJ2-7; D may match TRBD1 or TRBD2 (5 bases each). Germline CDR1 SSHAT, CDR2 FNYEAQ (reference sequence). Trimming removed 4 bases from V and 3 bases from J, with 16 bases in between. The length of the CDR3 is 15 residues.

This clonotype was seen a handful of times. The chain carries TRBV3-1 and TRBJ1-5; the D is unclear. Germline loops: CDR1 LGHDT, CDR2 YNNKEL (reference sequence). V was shortened by 3 bases and J by 7 bases, with 10 bases between the two germline ends. The CDR3 spans 13 residues. The CDR3 spells CASSHQPTQPQHF. DNA for the CDR3: TGTGCCAGCAGCCATCAGCCGACGCAGCCCCAGCATTTT.

The genes are TRBV11-1 and TRBJ2-3, with D possibly TRBD1 on 6 matching bases. The CDR3 contains 15 residues. V was shortened by 5 bases and J by 1 base, with 13 bases between the two germline ends. CDR1 and CDR2 (germline): SGHAT, FQDESV (reference sequence). CDR3 nucleotide sequence: TGTGCCAGCAGCCACGGGACACCGGGCACAGATACGCAGTATTTT. It codes for CASSHGTPGTDTQYF.

This clonotype was seen ten or more times. J is TRBJ2-5 and V is TRBV12-3 or TRBV12-4, with D uncertain. The V gene lost 2 bases and the J gene lost 1 base, with 8 bases spanning the gap. This CDR3 spans 14 amino acids. CDR3 coding DNA: TGTGCCAGCAGTTTAACACGGATCCAAGAGACCCAGTACTTC. It yields the protein CASSLTRIQETQYF.

The chain joins TRBV7-8 to TRBJ2-1; D is perhaps TRBD2 (6 bases). The CDR3 has 13 residues. Germline V gene lookup returns CDR1 SGHVS and CDR2 FQNEAQ. V lost 2 bases and J 10 bases, leaving 12 bases between the germline ends. The CDR3 spells CASSLFSGLEQFF. DNA of the CDR3: TGTGCCAGCAGCTTATTTAGCGGACTCGAGCAGTTCTTC.

This clonotype turned up a few times. The V and J genes are TRBV5-1 and TRBJ2-3; D unresolved. Per germline, CDR1 SGHRS and CDR2 YFSETQ. V lost 2 bases, J lost 3 bases, and 13 bases lay in between. This CDR3 region has 15 residues. CDR3 coding DNA: TGCGCCAGCAGCTTCGGATCCGGCTGGACAGATACGCAGTATTTT. Protein: CASSFGSGWTDTQYF.

This clonotype showed up just a few times. The rearrangement links TRBV6-1 to TRBJ2-6; possibly TRBD1 for D (5 bases). From germline, CDR1 is MNHNS and CDR2 SASEGT. The CDR3 sequence is 13 residues long. The V and J ends lost 6 bases and 4 bases respectively, with 7 bases between them. This CDR3 is CASRRQGANVLTF. The CDR3 bases are TGTGCCAGCAGGAGACAGGGGGCCAACGTCCTGACTTTC.

In this sample, this clonotype turned up a few times. The chain employs TRBV24-1 and TRBJ2-3; D is unclear. The V end lost 7 bases, the J end lost 1 base, and 5 bases lay between the germline ends. Germline CDR1 reads KGHDR; CDR2 reads SFDVKD. This CDR3 is 12 amino acids long. The CDR3 protein is CATRGGTDTQYF. In nucleotides, the CDR3 is TGTGCCACCAGAGGCGGCACAGATACGCAGTATTTT.

This clonotype appeared many times. This chain uses TRBV20-1 with TRBJ2-6, with D unclear. The CDR3 extends over 17 amino acids. Trimming left V 2 bases short and J 0 bases short, with 14 bases between. CDR1 is DFQATT, CDR2 SNEGSKA, per germline (reference sequence). Written as DNA, the CDR3 is TGCAGTGCTAGATCTTACTCGAGGACCTCTGGGGCCAACGTCCTGACTTTC. Protein: CSARSYSRTSGANVLTF.

This clonotype was observed many times. The chain links TRBV15 to TRBJ2-5; TRBD1 agrees at 10 bases. Germline lookup yields CDR1 LNHNV and CDR2 YYDKDF (reference sequence). V lost 6 bases to trimming and J lost 5 bases; unmatched junction nucleotides: 9. This CDR3 is built from 15 residues. The CDR3 here is CATRSRDRGWETQYF. In DNA, the CDR3 is TGTGCCACCAGATCCCGGGACAGGGGTTGGGAGACCCAGTACTTC.

This clonotype was detected only a few times. The CDR3 protein is CASSFSWRGPYEQYF. The CDR3 DNA follows: TGTGCCAGCAGCTTCAGTTGGAGGGGGCCCTACGAGCAGTACTTC. The genes are TRBV7-2 and TRBJ2-7, with a tentative D call TRBD1 (7 bases). The CDR3 totals 15 residues. The V end was cut by 3 bases, the J end by 2 bases, with 14 bases between. Germline V gene lookup returns CDR1 SGHTA and CDR2 FQGNSA.

CDR3 residues: CSATGQGRKTGELFF. Here the CDR3 DNA reads TGCAGTGCTACTGGACAGGGAAGGAAGACCGGGGAGCTGTTTTTT. The chain links TRBV20-1 to TRBJ2-2; 8 bases fit TRBD1. This CDR3 comprises 15 residues. CDR1 is DFQATT and CDR2 is SNEGSKA in the germline V gene (reference sequence). V lost 4 bases to trimming and J lost 5 bases; unmatched junction nucleotides: 9.

V and J are TRBV5-1 and TRBJ2-2; TRBD1 is a possible D gene (6 bases). This CDR3 region has 17 residues. Germline CDR1 and CDR2: SGHRS and YFSETQ. The germline V and J ends were trimmed by 0 bases and 4 bases, with 16 bases remaining between them. The CDR3, as DNA: TGCGCCAGCAGCTTGGCAAGTATGGGACAAAGCACCGGGGAGCTGTTTTTT. This sequence encodes CASSLASMGQSTGELFF.